The 4 T cell receptor beta chains reported below all come from one sample, sequenced in a study of regulatory T cells. The primer mix had 52 TRBV and 13 TRBJ primers. This table comes from immunoSEQ multiplex PCR, and its TCRdb copy is limited to in-frame clones, with some not included. The sample has 17,000 or so clones, more than 90% seen once. Sequencing was carried out using CD8+ T cells sorted from blood. The source of these receptors is a person aged 18 to 35 with CD3G deficiency.

CDR3 residues: CASSLAGVKETQYF. CDR3 in DNA: TGTGCCAGCAGCTTAGCAGGGGTTAAAGAGACCCAGTACTTC. The chain employs TRBV7-9 and TRBJ2-5; possible D gene TRBD1, 5 bases. Deletions cut 0 bases from V and 3 bases from J, with 8 bases between. CDR3 length equals 14 residues. Germline V gene sequence: CDR1 SEHNR, CDR2 FQNEAQ (reference sequence).

The chain uses TRBV7-2 and TRBJ1-1, with D maybe TRBD1 (5 bases). CDR3 length equals 16 residues. The V and J ends lost 3 bases and 1 base respectively, with 15 bases between them. The V gene's germline CDR1 is SGHTA and CDR2 FQGNSA. The CDR3 loop reads CASSLFFGRGNTEAFF. In DNA form, the CDR3 reads TGTGCCAGCAGCTTGTTTTTCGGAAGGGGGAACACTGAAGCTTTCTTT.

This chain connects TRBV11-1 to TRBJ2-5; D gene ambiguous. Trimming pared 1 base from V and 4 bases from J, leaving 16 bases between. CDR3 length: 16 residues. Germline assignment: CDR1 SGHAT and CDR2 FQDESV (reference sequence). The DNA of the CDR3 is TGTGCCAGCAGCTTAGGGCCCCGTGGCCTACGAGAGACCCAGTACTTC. Its translation is CASSLGPRGLRETQYF.

V is TRBV7-2 and J is TRBJ1-3; D is unclear. Trimming removed 3 bases at V and 8 bases at J, with 8 bases between. This CDR3 region has 12 residues. Per the germline V gene, CDR1 is SGHTA and CDR2 is FQGNSA. The CDR3, as DNA: TGTGCCAGCAGCTTGTTGTCGCACACCATATATTTT. It codes for CASSLLSHTIYF. Full variable domain (outside the CDR3, taken from reference TRBV7-2 and TRBJ1-3): GAGVSQSPSNKVTEKGKDVELRCDPISGHTALYWYRQSLGQGLEFLIYFQGNSAPDKSGLPSDRFSAERTGGSVSTLTIQRTQQEDSAVYLCASSLLSHTIYFGEGSWLTVV.